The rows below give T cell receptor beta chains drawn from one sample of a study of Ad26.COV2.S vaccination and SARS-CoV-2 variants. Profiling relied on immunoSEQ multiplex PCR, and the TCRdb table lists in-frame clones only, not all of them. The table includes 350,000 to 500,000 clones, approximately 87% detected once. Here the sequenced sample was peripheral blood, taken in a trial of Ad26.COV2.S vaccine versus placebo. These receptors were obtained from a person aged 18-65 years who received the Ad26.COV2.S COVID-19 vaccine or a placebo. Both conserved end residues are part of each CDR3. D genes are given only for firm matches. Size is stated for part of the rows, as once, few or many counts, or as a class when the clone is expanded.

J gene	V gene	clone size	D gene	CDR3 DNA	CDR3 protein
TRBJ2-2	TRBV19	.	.	TGTGCCAGTAGTATAGTCGGCGCAGTCACCGGGGAGCTGTTTTTT	CASSIVGAVTGELFF
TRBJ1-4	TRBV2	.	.	TGTGCCAGCAGTGAGGGGGATGCAACTAATGAAAAACTGTTTTTT	CASSEGDATNEKLFF
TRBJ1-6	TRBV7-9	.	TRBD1	TGTGCCAGCAGCGAACAGGGGGCGGGATCACCCCTCCACTTT	CASSEQGAGSPLHF
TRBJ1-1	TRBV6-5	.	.	TGTGCCAGCAGTTATAGAACGGGGAACACTGAAGCTTTCTTT	CASSYRTGNTEAFF
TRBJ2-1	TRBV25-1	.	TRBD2	TGTGCCAGCAGTCCTCGGACTAGGGATTCCTACAATGAGCAGTTCTTC	CASSPRTRDSYNEQFF
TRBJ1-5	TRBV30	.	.	TGTGCCTGGAGCCAAGTACAGGGTTTTTATGGGCCCCAGCATTTT	CAWSQVQGFYGPQHF
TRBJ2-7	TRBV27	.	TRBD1	TGTGCCAGCAGTCCACAACAGGGGCCCTACGAGCAGTACTTC	CASSPQQGPYEQYF
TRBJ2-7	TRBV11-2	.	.	TGTGCCAGCAGCACACGCTCCAGCGGTGGAGAGCAGTACTTC	CASSTRSSGGEQYF
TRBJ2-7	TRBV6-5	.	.	TGTGCCAGCAGTAAGGGGGAGGCTCCTTACGAGCAGTACTTC	CASSKGEAPYEQYF
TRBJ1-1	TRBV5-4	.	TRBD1	TGTGCCAGCAGCTTGGGGGGACAGGGGTCCACTGAAGCTTTCTTT	CASSLGGQGSTEAFF
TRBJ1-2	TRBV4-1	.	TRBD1	TGCGCCAGCAGCCCCGGACAGGGGGCGGACTATGGCTACACCTTC	CASSPGQGADYGYTF
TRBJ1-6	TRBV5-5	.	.	TGTGCCAGCAGTTTGTTTTACAGACAGAATTCACCCCTCCACTTT	CASSLFYRQNSPLHF
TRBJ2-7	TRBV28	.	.	TGTGCCAGCAGTTTAGTGGGCAGGACCTACGAGCAGTACTTC	CASSLVGRTYEQYF
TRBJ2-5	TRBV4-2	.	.	TGTGCCAGCAGCCAAGTTACGGCAGGCCCAGAGACCCAGTACTTC	CASSQVTAGPETQYF
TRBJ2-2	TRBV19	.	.	TGTGCCAGTAGTATGTTTGTCCCCGGGGAGCTGTTTTTT	CASSMFVPGELFF
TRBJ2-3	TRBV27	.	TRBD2	TGTGCCAGCAGTTTAGCCGGGGGGGATACGCAGTATTTT	CASSLAGGDTQYF
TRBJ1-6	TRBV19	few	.	TGTGCCAGTAGTATAAGGGTCCTTAATTCACCCCTCCACTTT	CASSIRVLNSPLHF
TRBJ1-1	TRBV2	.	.	TGTGCCAGCAGTGGGCAGGGGAGACGGAACACTGAAGCTTTCTTT	CASSGQGRRNTEAFF
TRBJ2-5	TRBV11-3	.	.	TGTGCCAGCAGCTTAGAGGGGGGGCCCCAAGAGACCCAGTACTTC	CASSLEGGPQETQYF
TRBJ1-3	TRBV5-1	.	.	TGCGCCAGCAGCTTTACTCCGGCGGGACGGTCCTCTGGAAACACCATATATTTT	CASSFTPAGRSSGNTIYF
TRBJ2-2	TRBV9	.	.	TGTGCCAGCAGCGTAGGAGGAGGGTTTAACACCGGGGAGCTGTTTTTT	CASSVGGGFNTGELFF
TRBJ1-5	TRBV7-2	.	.	TGTGCCAGCAGCTTAGGACAGTCTAGCAATCAGCCCCAGCATTTT	CASSLGQSSNQPQHF
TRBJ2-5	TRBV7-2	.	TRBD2	TGTGCCAGCAGCGGGATGATCACTAGCGGCCAAGAGACCCAGTACTTC	CASSGMITSGQETQYF